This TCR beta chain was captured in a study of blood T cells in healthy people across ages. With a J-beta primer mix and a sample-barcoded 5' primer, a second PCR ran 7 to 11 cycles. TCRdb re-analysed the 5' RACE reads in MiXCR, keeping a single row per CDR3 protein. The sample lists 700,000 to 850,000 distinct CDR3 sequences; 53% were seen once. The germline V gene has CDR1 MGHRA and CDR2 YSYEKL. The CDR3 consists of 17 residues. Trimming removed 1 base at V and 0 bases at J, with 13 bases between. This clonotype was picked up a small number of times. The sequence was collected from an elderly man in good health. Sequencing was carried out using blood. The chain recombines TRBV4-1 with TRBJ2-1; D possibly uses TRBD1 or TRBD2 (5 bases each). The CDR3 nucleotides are TGCGCCAGCAGCCAAGGAGGGGCGCGCGGCTCCTACAATGAGCAGTTCTTC. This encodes CASSQGGARGSYNEQFF.